This TCR beta chain was identified during a study of blood T cell repertoires in COVID-19. Overall study: The cDNA or gDNA used as material had been derived from T cells, B-cell-depleted T cells, or PBMCs.

Germline V gene data show CDR1 as SQVTM and CDR2 as ANQGSEA. The ends were cut back, 2 bases at V and 6 bases at J, with 7 bases in the middle. The CDR3 runs 12 residues. Relative to its sample, this clone is large (0.1 to 1%). As handled by the study authors: The authors estimated nucleated cell counts from reference gene primer amplification. The table came from immunoSEQ multiplex PCR; TCRdb's copy has only in-frame clones and leaves some out. V, J and clone size are those of that table, while D and trimming were read from the DNA. The table shows over 25,000 clones, with 65% to 90% occurring only once.

The sequenced sample consisted of peripheral blood. The sequence was obtained from a human donor in a cohort sampled during active COVID-19. This chain links TRBV29-1 with TRBJ2-2; tentatively, D is TRBD1 (5 bases). The CDR3 sequence is CSVERQSGELFF. The CDR3 DNA reads as TGCAGCGTTGAAAGACAGTCCGGGGAGCTGTTTTTT.